These 20 T cell receptor beta chains came from one sample sequenced in a study of T cell repertoires in cytomegalovirus infection. One entry per CDR3 protein, called by TCRdb with MiXCR from the reads. The data hold hundreds of thousands of distinct CDR3 sequences, with about 40% observed a single time. The sequencing input was PBMCs. The origin of the receptors is a human donor in good health (CMV status not recorded). Some clones in this sample may be carry-over from other donors' samples.

The J gene is TRBJ1-2, the V gene TRBV7-3, with D maybe TRBD1 (5 bases). The CDR3 is 15 residues long. Germline values: CDR1 SGHTA, CDR2 FQGTGA. The V and J ends lost 5 bases and 3 bases respectively, with 16 bases between them. CDR3 sequence reads: CASSPSESGYYGYTF. The CDR3 DNA reads as TGTGCCAGCAGCCCCTCCGAGTCAGGGTACTATGGCTACACCTTC.

This chain connects TRBV10-3 to TRBJ2-1, with D perhaps matching TRBD1 (5 bases). V was shortened by 1 base and J by 4 bases, with 14 bases between the two germline ends. The CDR3 covers 16 residues. Germline V gene lookup returns CDR1 ENHRY and CDR2 SYGVKD. The CDR3 nucleotides are TGTGCCATCAGTGAGTTCCTACAGGCGGAATACAATGAGCAGTTCTTC. This encodes CAISEFLQAEYNEQFF.

About this clonotype: A junction end diverges from the germline sequence, so it may reflect a read error. V usage is TRBV29-1 and J usage is TRBJ2-1; D possibly matches TRBD1 or TRBD2 (5 bases each). The CDR3 has 15 amino acids. Germline loops: CDR1 SQVTM, CDR2 ANQGSEA. The CDR3 is CSVEEWGSSDNEQFF. CDR3 bases: TGCAGCGTTGAAGAATGGGGGTCCTCCGACAATGAGCAGTTCTTC.

With respect to this clonotype: A much more abundant neighbour one base away suggests this may be a read error. The V call is TRBV20-1, the J call TRBJ2-1; tentatively, D is TRBD2 (7 bases). The CDR3 is 15 amino acids. Per the germline V gene, CDR1 is DFQATT and CDR2 is SNEGSKA (reference sequence). Deletions cut 3 bases from V and 4 bases from J, with 16 bases between. CDR3 sequence: CSASSGGSCYNEQFF. DNA of the CDR3: TGCAGTGCTAGTTCGGGGGGCTCGTGTTACAATGAGCAGTTCTTC.

This clonotype was counted between two and nine times. This sequence joins TRBV19 and TRBJ1-6; D call uncertain. Trimming pared 6 bases from V and 3 bases from J, leaving 9 bases between. Germline CDR1 reads LNHDA; CDR2 reads SQIVND (reference sequence). This CDR3 is built from 14 residues. CDR3 amino acids: CASSLRDYNSPLHF. The DNA for the CDR3 is TGTGCCAGTAGCCTCAGAGACTATAATTCACCCCTCCACTTT.

This clonotype came up a few times. The rearrangement joins TRBV12-5 to TRBJ2-1, with 9 bases aligning to TRBD2. The CDR3 totals 17 residues. Germline V CDR1 and CDR2: LGHNT, FRNRAP. The V segment lost 0 bases and the J segment 7 bases; nucleotides outside the gene matches: 10. CDR3 region: CASGLVHVAGALNEQFF. The CDR3 nucleotides read TGTGCTAGTGGTTTGGTACATGTAGCGGGAGCTTTGAATGAGCAGTTCTTC.

This clonotype was counted between two and nine times. This sequence joins TRBV9 and TRBJ1-1; D is possibly TRBD1 (5 bases). The CDR3 contains 15 residues. V shed 0 bases and J shed 1 base, with 10 bases lying between them. Per the germline V gene, CDR1 is SGDLS and CDR2 is YYNGEE. The CDR3 spells CASSVADTSNTEAFF. The DNA of the CDR3 is TGTGCCAGCAGCGTAGCGGACACGTCGAACACTGAAGCTTTCTTT.

This clonotype was counted a few times. The chain combines TRBV7-3 with TRBJ1-1; 7 bases agree with TRBD1. V lost 5 bases, J lost 2 bases, and 11 bases stayed unmatched. The CDR3 length is 16 residues. CDR1 SGHTA and CDR2 FQGTGA come from the germline V gene. The CDR3 loop reads CASSQGPDRPNTEAFF. CDR3 nucleotide sequence: TGTGCCAGCAGCCAAGGGCCGGACAGGCCAAACACTGAAGCTTTCTTT.

This clonotype was seen a handful of times. The V gene is TRBV19, the J gene TRBJ2-7; 7 bases match TRBD2. Germline lookup yields CDR1 LNHDA and CDR2 SQIVND (reference sequence). Trimming removed 4 bases from V and 5 bases from J; junction bases left unmatched: 17. The CDR3 length is 17 residues. CDR3 sequence reads: CASSKLRGGSVRDEQYF. The CDR3 nucleotides are TGTGCCAGTAGTAAGTTGCGGGGAGGGAGCGTTCGGGACGAGCAGTACTTC. The complete variable domain, with remaining parts taken from reference TRBV19 and TRBJ2-7, reads DGGITQSPKYLFRKEGQNVTLSCEQNLNHDAMYWYRQDPGQGLRLIYYSQIVNDFQKGDIAEGYSVSREKKESFPLTVTSAQKNPTAFYLCASSKLRGGSVRDEQYFGPGTRLTVT.

The chain recombines TRBV7-2 with TRBJ1-5; the D gene is possibly TRBD1 (5 bases). Germline CDR1 SGHTA, CDR2 FQGNSA. With 5 bases removed from V and 4 bases from J, the gap between germline ends came to 15 bases. This CDR3 contains 15 residues. The CDR3: CASSVQVAGNQPQHF. DNA of the CDR3: TGTGCCAGCAGCGTACAGGTCGCTGGGAATCAGCCCCAGCATTTT. The whole variable domain, remainder taken from reference TRBV7-2 and TRBJ1-5, is GAGVSQSPSNKVTEKGKDVELRCDPISGHTALYWYRQSLGQGLEFLIYFQGNSAPDKSGLPSDRFSAERTGGSVSTLTIQRTQQEDSAVYLCASSVQVAGNQPQHFGDGTRLSIL.

This clonotype turned up a few times. The rearrangement uses TRBV12-3 or TRBV12-4 and TRBJ1-5; D call uncertain. V was cut by 4 bases and J by 6 bases, with 13 bases left in between. The CDR3 covers 14 residues. The CDR3 loop reads CASSSSRLGQPQHF. The DNA for the CDR3 is TGTGCCAGCAGTTCGTCGAGGTTGGGTCAGCCCCAGCATTTT.

This chain connects TRBV6-5 to TRBJ1-6; D possibly corresponds to TRBD1 (6 bases). The CDR3 sequence is 15 residues long. CDR1 and CDR2 (germline): MNHEY, SVGAGI. The V end lost 6 bases, the J end lost 7 bases, and 16 bases lay between the germline ends. CDR3 sequence (DNA): TGTGCCAGCAGGCGGACAGCGGGGGGCAATTCACCCCTCCACTTT. It specifies CASRRTAGGNSPLHF.

This chain links TRBV25-1 with TRBJ1-2; D unclear. Germline CDR1 MGHDK, CDR2 SYGVNS. Trimming stripped 3 bases from V and 5 bases from J, with 10 bases between. The CDR3 loop spans 13 amino acids. The CDR3 bases are TGTGCCAGCAGTGACCCCCATCGGTATGGCTACACCTTC. It codes for CASSDPHRYGYTF.

The chain employs TRBV13 and TRBJ1-1; D is ambiguous. The V end was cut by 5 bases, the J end by 5 bases, with 12 bases between. Germline lookup yields CDR1 PRHDT and CDR2 FYEKMQ (reference sequence). The CDR3 consists of 13 residues. The CDR3 region has the DNA TGTGCCAGCAGCAAAGCCCGGGGAACTGAAGCTTTCTTT. Amino acid sequence: CASSKARGTEAFF.

This rearrangement joins TRBV28 to TRBJ1-5, with D tentatively TRBD1 (6 bases). V lost 2 bases to trimming and J lost 0 bases, with 11 bases between them. In germline, CDR1 is MDHEN, CDR2 SYDVKM. The CDR3 consists of 16 residues. CDR3: CASSLPGVYSNQPQHF. The CDR3 nucleotides are TGTGCCAGCAGTTTACCAGGGGTTTATAGCAATCAGCCCCAGCATTTT.

The V call is TRBV7-9, the J call TRBJ2-7; D is tentatively TRBD1 or TRBD2 (6 bases each). Trimming removed 5 bases at V and 3 bases at J, with 23 bases between. The germline gives CDR1 SEHNR, CDR2 FQNEAQ (reference sequence). The CDR3 spans 17 residues. The CDR3 sequence: CASSPDRTKTWGYEQYF. DNA of the CDR3: TGTGCCAGCAGCCCCGACAGGACTAAAACTTGGGGCTACGAGCAGTACTTC.

This chain connects TRBV5-1 to TRBJ2-1; 15 bases fit TRBD2. The CDR3 totals 18 residues. Germline CDR1 SGHRS, CDR2 YFSETQ. With V trimmed by 5 bases and J by 8 bases, 14 bases remained unmatched. Written as DNA, the CDR3 is TGCGCCAGCAGTCTCGGACTAGCGGGGGGGCCCCTCTCCGATGAGCAGTTCTTC. Translation: CASSLGLAGGPLSDEQFF.

This clonotype was found many times. The V gene is TRBV30, the J gene TRBJ1-1; unclear D gene. Trimming removed 2 bases from V and 5 bases from J, with 12 bases in between. CDR1 and CDR2 from the germline V gene are GTSNPN and SVGIG (reference sequence). The CDR3 totals 13 residues. The chain's CDR3 is CAWSLGIGTEAFF. DNA for the CDR3: TGTGCCTGGAGTTTAGGGATCGGGACTGAAGCTTTCTTT. Together with reference TRBV30 and TRBJ1-1, the CDR3 gives the full variable domain: SQTIHQWPATLVQPVGSPLSLECTVEGTSNPNLYWYRQAAGRGLQLLFYSVGIGQISSEVPQNLSASRPQDRQFILSSKKLLLSDSGFYLCAWSLGIGTEAFFGQGTRLTVV.

This chain uses TRBV2 with TRBJ2-5; 9 nucleotides line up with TRBD1. The CDR3 contains 14 residues. In germline, CDR1 is SNHLY, CDR2 FYNNEI. V was clipped by 6 bases and J by 5 bases; unmatched bases: 7. The CDR3 region is CASRGTGGAETQYF. CDR3 coding DNA: TGTGCCAGCAGGGGAACAGGGGGCGCGGAGACCCAGTACTTC.

This clonotype has just a few counts. The chain couples TRBV20-1 to TRBJ2-3; a weak D match, TRBD2 (7 bases). V shed 7 bases and J shed 2 bases, with 16 bases lying between them. In germline, CDR1 is DFQATT, CDR2 SNEGSKA (reference sequence). This CDR3 is built from 14 residues. The CDR3 sequence is CSVLGRGVTDTQYF. The CDR3 DNA reads TGCAGTGTACTGGGGAGGGGGGTCACAGATACGCAGTATTTT.